This T cell receptor beta chain was captured by sequencing in a study of shared clonotypes between healthy human individuals. Germline values: CDR1 SGHDT, CDR2 YYEEEE. V was cut by 4 bases and J by 3 bases, with 11 bases left in between. This CDR3 spans 13 amino acids. CD45RO-negative cells were positively selected for CCR7, leaving out terminally differentiated effector memory CD45RA+ cells. Measured with immunoSEQ multiplex PCR; TCRdb has only the in-frame clones, and not every one. The sample yields 1.5 million to 2.5 million clones, roughly 94% seen once. The specimen sequenced was naive CD8+ T cells sorted from blood. The genes are TRBV5-6 and TRBJ2-7; D is possibly TRBD1 (7 bases). The receptor was derived from a young man in good health. CDR3 protein: CASSGQEGYEQYF. CDR3 DNA sequence: TGTGCCAGCAGCGGACAGGAGGGCTACGAGCAGTACTTC.